These 15 T cell receptor beta chains share one sample of origin, sequenced in a study of cytomegalovirus exposure and HLA in healthy donors. Vbeta (60) and Jbeta (13) primers were used in the PCR. The repertoire was sequenced with immunoSEQ multiplex PCR; TCRdb's copy has only in-frame clones and lacks some. This sample has roughly 140,000 clones, with roughly 80% found just once. Sequenced material: PBMCs. These TCRs come from a man aged 35-49 years in good health and CMV-seropositive.

V and J are TRBV2 and TRBJ2-5, with a weak D call TRBD2 (6 bases). V was pared by 11 bases and J by 5 bases, with 12 bases between. Germline lookup yields CDR1 SNHLY and CDR2 FYNNEI. This CDR3 comprises 11 residues. CDR3 residues: CAARREETQYF. The DNA for the CDR3 is TGTGCCGCCCGGAGGGAGGAGACCCAGTACTTC.

V is TRBV9 and J is TRBJ2-7; TRBD1 aligns across 9 bases. CDR3 length: 16 residues. V shed 3 bases and J 2 bases; nucleotides not matched to a gene: 9. CDR1 and CDR2 from the germline V gene are SGDLS and YYNGEE. CDR3 region: CASSAEDRGNTYEQYF. Here the CDR3 DNA reads TGTGCCAGCAGCGCAGAGGACAGGGGTAACACCTACGAGCAGTACTTC.

The V call is TRBV19, the J call TRBJ2-3, with D tentatively TRBD2 (5 bases). Germline V lookup: CDR1 LNHDA, CDR2 SQIVND (reference sequence). The CDR3 extends over 14 amino acids. Deletions cut 1 base from V and 5 bases from J, with 10 bases between. The CDR3 coding sequence is TGTGCCAGTAGTATAGCGGGAAGAGGAGATACGCAGTATTTT. Its translation is CASSIAGRGDTQYF.

The chain employs TRBV5-4 and TRBJ2-7, with a weak D call TRBD2 (7 bases). V dropped 0 bases and J dropped 2 bases, with 9 bases sitting between them. Germline CDR1 and CDR2: SGHNT and YYREEE (reference sequence). CDR3 length: 14 residues. For the CDR3, the DNA is TGTGCCAGCAGCTTGGACGGGGGGCCCTACGAGCAGTACTTC. Amino acid sequence: CASSLDGGPYEQYF.

The chain uses TRBV29-1 and TRBJ1-1, with D unclear. This CDR3 comprises 12 residues. Per germline, CDR1 SQVTM and CDR2 ANQGSEA. Trimming pared 6 bases from V and 2 bases from J, leaving 10 bases between. The DNA of the CDR3 is TGCAGCGTCGGTGCAATAAACACTGAAGCTTTCTTT. It yields the protein CSVGAINTEAFF. The full variable domain, rest sourced from reference TRBV29-1 and TRBJ1-1, is SAVISQKPSRDICQRGTSLTIQCQVDSQVTMMFWYRQQPGQSLTLIATANQGSEATYESGFVIDKFPISRPNLTFSTLTVSNMSPEDSSIYLCSVGAINTEAFFGQGTRLTVV.

This chain uses TRBV5-1 with TRBJ2-5; D is perhaps TRBD2 (6 bases). CDR1 and CDR2 from the germline V gene are SGHRS and YFSETQ. This CDR3 is 14 amino acids long. Trimming removed 4 bases at V and 9 bases at J, with 19 bases between. CDR3 DNA: TGCGCCAGCAGCGTACCCGGGGGTAATGGTCCCCAGTACTTC. This translates into CASSVPGGNGPQYF. Full variable domain (outside the CDR3, taken from reference TRBV5-1 and TRBJ2-5): KAGVTQTPRYLIKTRGQQVTLSCSPISGHRSVSWYQQTPGQGLQFLFEYFSETQRNKGNFPGRFSGRQFSNSRSEMNVSTLELGDSALYLCASSVPGGNGPQYFGPGTRLLVL.

This chain uses TRBV11-3 with TRBJ2-1; D remains unclear. In germline, CDR1 is SGHNT, CDR2 YENEEA. Trimming removed 2 bases from V and 2 bases from J, with 7 bases in between. The CDR3 has 14 amino acids. The CDR3, as DNA: TGTGCCAGCAGCTTATATCAGGCCTACAATGAGCAGTTCTTC. This translates into CASSLYQAYNEQFF.

The chain couples TRBV6-1 to TRBJ1-2; D is uncertain. The V gene lost 8 bases and the J gene lost 0 bases, with 13 bases spanning the gap. The germline gives CDR1 MNHNS, CDR2 SASEGT. This CDR3 is 14 amino acids long. DNA for the CDR3: TGTGCCAGCGCTTCTACTGAAGCTAACTATGGCTACACCTTC. Encoded protein: CASASTEANYGYTF.

This clone showed up just once. This chain links TRBV5-4 with TRBJ1-3; 7 bases are shared with TRBD1. With 0 bases clipped from V and 3 bases from J, the junction kept 3 bases outside the gene matches. This CDR3 comprises 15 residues. Germline V lookup: CDR1 SGHNT, CDR2 YYREEE (reference sequence). The CDR3: CASSLGGTVGNTIYF. In nucleotides, the CDR3 is TGTGCCAGCAGCTTGGGGGGGACAGTTGGAAACACCATATATTTT.

V gene TRBV7-3 combines with J gene TRBJ2-7; D gene uncertain. CDR1 is SGHTA and CDR2 is FQGTGA in the germline V gene. V lost 8 bases, J lost 0 bases, and 17 bases lay in between. This CDR3 region has 15 residues. CDR3: CASAGRLLSSYEQYF. The CDR3 DNA reads as TGTGCCAGCGCCGGCCGACTCCTTAGCTCCTACGAGCAGTACTTC.

This clone was seen a handful of times. The J gene is TRBJ1-3, the V gene TRBV6-1; D uncertain. The germline gives CDR1 MNHNS, CDR2 SASEGT. V gave up 4 bases and J gave up 0 bases, with 13 bases separating them. This CDR3 has 16 amino acids. The CDR3 DNA sequence: TGTGCCAGCAGTGTACAGTCTCCTTCCTCTGGAAACACCATATATTTT. It codes for CASSVQSPSSGNTIYF.

Only one count was recorded for this clone. The chain recombines TRBV29-1 with TRBJ1-6; TRBD1 matches 8 bases. The CDR3 sequence is 13 residues long. Germline CDR1 SQVTM, CDR2 ANQGSEA. V dropped 7 bases and J dropped 10; count of bases not matched to a gene: 9. CDR3 in amino acids: CSAGQGDDSPLHF. Written as DNA, the CDR3 is TGCAGCGCCGGACAGGGAGACGACTCACCCCTCCACTTT.

The chain carries TRBV10-3 and TRBJ2-3; 7 bases are shared with TRBD2. V was clipped by 7 bases and J by 4 bases; unmatched bases: 2. The CDR3 spans 12 residues. Germline V gives CDR1 ENHRY, CDR2 SYGVKD. The CDR3 DNA sequence: TGTGCCATCACTAGCGGATCAGATACGCAGTATTTT. Its protein product is CAITSGSDTQYF.

The V gene is TRBV10-3, the J gene TRBJ2-7, with 9 bases that match TRBD2. The length of the CDR3 is 15 residues. Germline V lookup: CDR1 ENHRY, CDR2 SYGVKD. Trimming cost V 2 bases and J 5 bases; bases outside gene matches: 7. DNA for the CDR3: TGTGCCATCAGTGAGAATGCGGGGGGGCCCAACGAGCAGTACTTC. This sequence encodes CAISENAGGPNEQYF.

The rearrangement uses TRBV19 and TRBJ1-1, with TRBD1 matching 8 bases. V shed 5 bases and J 0 bases; nucleotides not matched to a gene: 11. The CDR3 has 17 residues. Germline lookup yields CDR1 LNHDA and CDR2 SQIVND (reference sequence). Written as DNA, the CDR3 is TGTGCCAGTAGTGTAGGGACAGGCAGAACGGTGAACACTGAAGCTTTCTTT. Protein sequence: CASSVGTGRTVNTEAFF.